In this sample, the clone carrying this T cell receptor (beta chain) turned up a few times. Its antigen remains unknown. The germline CDR1 and CDR2 sequences are SGHTA and FQGNSA. Trimming removed 5 bases from V and 6 bases from J; junction bases left unmatched: 6. The CDR3 runs to 15 residues. The sample comes from a study of tumor and adjacent non-tumor tissue in lung cancer. Findings and caveats of the study: Shorter survival was associated with higher TCR diversity in tumors.

The library came from three nested PCR rounds adapted from ARM-PCR protocols. TCRdb analysed the multiplex PCR reads with MiXCR anew, one entry per CDR3 protein. This sample has 200,000 to 250,000 distinct CDR3 sequences, with 60% to 85% found just once. RNA was extracted from bulk tissue without any cell sorting. The gene calls are TRBV7-2 and TRBJ2-7, with 14 bases identical to TRBD2. The sequence was obtained from a man between 60 and 75 years old with non-small cell lung cancer. Specimen: lung tumor tissue. DNA for the CDR3: TGTGCCAGCAGCCCGACTAGCGGGGGGGCACGCGAGCAGTACTTC. Protein product: CASSPTSGGAREQYF.